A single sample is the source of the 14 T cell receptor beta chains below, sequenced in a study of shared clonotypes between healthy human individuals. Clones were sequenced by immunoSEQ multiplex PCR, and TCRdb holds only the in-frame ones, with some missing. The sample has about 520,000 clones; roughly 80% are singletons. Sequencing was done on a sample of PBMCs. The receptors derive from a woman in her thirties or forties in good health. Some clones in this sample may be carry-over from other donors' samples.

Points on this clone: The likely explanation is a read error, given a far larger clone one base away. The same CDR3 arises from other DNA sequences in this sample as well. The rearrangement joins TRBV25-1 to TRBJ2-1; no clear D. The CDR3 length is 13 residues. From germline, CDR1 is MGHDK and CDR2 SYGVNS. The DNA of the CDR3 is TGTGCTAGCAGTGAATGGGCTTACAATGAGCAGTTCTTC. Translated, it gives CASSEWAYNEQFF.

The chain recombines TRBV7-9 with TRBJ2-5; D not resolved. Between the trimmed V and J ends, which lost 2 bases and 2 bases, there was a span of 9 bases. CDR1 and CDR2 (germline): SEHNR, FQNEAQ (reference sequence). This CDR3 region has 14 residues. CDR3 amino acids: CASSLMAEQETQYF. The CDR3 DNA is TGTGCCAGCAGCTTAATGGCAGAACAAGAGACCCAGTACTTC. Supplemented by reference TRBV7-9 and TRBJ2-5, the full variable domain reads DTGVSQNPRHKITKRGQNVTFRCDPISEHNRLYWYRQTLGQGPEFLTYFQNEAQLEKSRLLSDRFSAERPKGSFSTLEIQRTEQGDSAMYLCASSLMAEQETQYFGPGTRLLVL.

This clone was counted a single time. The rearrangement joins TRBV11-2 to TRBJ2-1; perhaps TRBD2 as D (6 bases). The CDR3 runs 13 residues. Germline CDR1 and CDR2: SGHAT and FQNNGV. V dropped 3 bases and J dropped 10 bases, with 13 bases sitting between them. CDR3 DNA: TGTGCCAGCAGCTTCACTAGCCTAGCAGAGCAGTTCTTC. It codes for CASSFTSLAEQFF. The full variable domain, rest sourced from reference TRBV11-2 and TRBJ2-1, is EAGVAQSPRYKIIEKRQSVAFWCNPISGHATLYWYQQILGQGPKLLIQFQNNGVVDDSQLPKDRFSAERLKGVDSTLKIQPAKLEDSAVYLCASSFTSLAEQFFGPGTRLTVL.

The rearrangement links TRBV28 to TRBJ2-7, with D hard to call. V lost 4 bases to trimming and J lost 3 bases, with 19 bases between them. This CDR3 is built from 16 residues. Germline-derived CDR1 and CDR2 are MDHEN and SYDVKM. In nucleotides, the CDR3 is TGTGCCAGCAGTTCCCCTTTCGTGGGATCCCACTACGAGCAGTACTTC. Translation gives CASSSPFVGSHYEQYF. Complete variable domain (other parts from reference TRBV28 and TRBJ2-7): DVKVTQSSRYLVKRTGEKVFLECVQDMDHENMFWYRQDPGLGLRLIYFSYDVKMKEKGDIPEGYSVSREKKERFSLILESASTNQTSMYLCASSSPFVGSHYEQYFGPGTRLTVT.

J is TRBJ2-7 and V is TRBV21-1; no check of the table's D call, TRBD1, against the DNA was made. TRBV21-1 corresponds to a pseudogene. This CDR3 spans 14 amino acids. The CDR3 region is CASSKKGQVYEQYF. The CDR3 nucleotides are TGTGCCAGCAGCAAAAAGGGACAGGTCTACGAGCAGTACTTC.

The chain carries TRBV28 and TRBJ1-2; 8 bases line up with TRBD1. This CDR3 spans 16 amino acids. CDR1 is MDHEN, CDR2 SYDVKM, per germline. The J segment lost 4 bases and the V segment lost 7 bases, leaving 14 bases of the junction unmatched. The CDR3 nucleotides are TGTGCCAGCAACCCAGGACAGGGCGGATGGGGCTATGGCTACACCTTC. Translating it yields CASNPGQGGWGYGYTF.

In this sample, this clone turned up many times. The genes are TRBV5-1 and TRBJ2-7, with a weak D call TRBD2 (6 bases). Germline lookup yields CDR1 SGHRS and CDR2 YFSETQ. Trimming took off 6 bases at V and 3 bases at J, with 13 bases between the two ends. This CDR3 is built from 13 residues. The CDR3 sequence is CASMLRGGYEQYF. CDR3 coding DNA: TGCGCCAGCATGCTGCGGGGTGGCTACGAGCAGTACTTC.

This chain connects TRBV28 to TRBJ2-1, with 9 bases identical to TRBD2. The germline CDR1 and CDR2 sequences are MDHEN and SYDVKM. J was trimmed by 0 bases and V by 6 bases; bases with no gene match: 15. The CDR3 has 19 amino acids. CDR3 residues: CASRKKPRLAEGSYNEQFF. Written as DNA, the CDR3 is TGTGCCAGCAGGAAGAAACCCCGACTAGCGGAAGGCTCCTACAATGAGCAGTTCTTC. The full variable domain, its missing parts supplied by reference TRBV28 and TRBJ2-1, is DVKVTQSSRYLVKRTGEKVFLECVQDMDHENMFWYRQDPGLGLRLIYFSYDVKMKEKGDIPEGYSVSREKKERFSLILESASTNQTSMYLCASRKKPRLAEGSYNEQFFGPGTRLTVL.

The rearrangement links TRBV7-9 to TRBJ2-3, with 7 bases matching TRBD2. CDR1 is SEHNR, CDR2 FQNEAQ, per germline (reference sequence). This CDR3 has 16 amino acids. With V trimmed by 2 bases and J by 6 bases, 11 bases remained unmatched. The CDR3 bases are TGTGCCAGCAGCTTATCCGCGGGAGCTACCCCCGATACGCAGTATTTT. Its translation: CASSLSAGATPDTQYF.

Here the CDR3 reads CASSLEASGTQYF. CDR3 DNA: TGTGCCAGCAGCTTAGAAGCTAGCGGGACCCAGTACTTC. The chain recombines TRBV7-2 with TRBJ2-5; 7 positions match TRBD2. The CDR3 is 13 residues long. Looked up from germline, CDR1 is SGHTA and CDR2 is FQGNSA. J was trimmed by 7 bases and V by 1 base; bases with no gene match: 3.

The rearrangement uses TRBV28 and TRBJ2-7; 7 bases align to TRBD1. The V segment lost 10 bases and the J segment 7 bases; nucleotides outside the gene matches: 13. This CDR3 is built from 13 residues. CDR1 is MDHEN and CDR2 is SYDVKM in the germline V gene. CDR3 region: CATLASAGGEQYF. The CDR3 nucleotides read TGTGCCACCCTTGCCTCCGCAGGGGGTGAGCAGTACTTC.

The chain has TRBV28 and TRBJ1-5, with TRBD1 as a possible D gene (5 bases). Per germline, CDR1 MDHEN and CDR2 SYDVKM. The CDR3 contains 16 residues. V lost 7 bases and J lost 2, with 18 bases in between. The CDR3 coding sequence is TGTGCCAGCACCTCGCTCAGGGTTTCGGGCAATCAGCCCCAGCATTTT. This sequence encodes CASTSLRVSGNQPQHF.

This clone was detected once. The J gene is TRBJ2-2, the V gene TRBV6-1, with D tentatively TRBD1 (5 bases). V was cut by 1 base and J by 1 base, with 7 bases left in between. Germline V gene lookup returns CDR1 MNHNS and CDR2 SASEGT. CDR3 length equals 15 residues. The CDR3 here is CASSEDRWNTGELFF. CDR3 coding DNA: TGTGCCAGCAGTGAAGACAGGTGGAACACCGGGGAGCTGTTTTTT.

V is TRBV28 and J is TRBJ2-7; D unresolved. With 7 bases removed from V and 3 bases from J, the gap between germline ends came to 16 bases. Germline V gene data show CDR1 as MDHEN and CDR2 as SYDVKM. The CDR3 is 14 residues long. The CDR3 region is CASTRVGWNYEQYF. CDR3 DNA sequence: TGTGCCAGCACCCGGGTGGGGTGGAACTACGAGCAGTACTTC.